These T cell receptor beta chains were read from a single sample in a study of T cell responses to AZD1222 COVID-19 vaccine. The table came from immunoSEQ multiplex PCR; TCRdb's copy has only in-frame clones and leaves some out. The table lists 120,000 or so clones, around 85% of them singletons. Sample: peripheral blood, taken on day 0 of AZD1222 vaccination. These receptors were taken from an adult in good health. The CDR3 runs from the conserved cysteine through the conserved F or W. D genes are given only for firm matches. The size field is filled for only some rows; it gives once, few, many or a size class.

CDR3nt: TGTGCCAGCAGTCAAACATCAGAAGCTTTCTTT
CDR3aa: CASSQTSEAFF
d_gene: NA
v_gene: TRBV12-3/TRBV12-4
abundance: NA
j_gene: TRBJ1-1

CDR3nt: TGTGCCAGCAGCCCCGGACAGGCTGGAAACACCATATATTTT
CDR3aa: CASSPGQAGNTIYF
d_gene: TRBD1
v_gene: TRBV11-3
abundance: NA
j_gene: TRBJ1-3

CDR3nt: TGTGCCAGCAGCCAAGATCAACAGAAAGTCTATGGCTACACCTTC
CDR3aa: CASSQDQQKVYGYTF
d_gene: NA
v_gene: TRBV4-2
abundance: NA
j_gene: TRBJ1-2

CDR3nt: TGTGCCAGCAGCTCGGAGATGTACAATGAGCAGTTCTTC
CDR3aa: CASSSEMYNEQFF
d_gene: NA
v_gene: TRBV11-2
abundance: NA
j_gene: TRBJ2-1

CDR3nt: TGTGCCAGCAGTTTAGTAGGTGGCTCACCCCTCCACTTT
CDR3aa: CASSLVGGSPLHF
d_gene: NA
v_gene: TRBV12-3/TRBV12-4
abundance: NA
j_gene: TRBJ1-6

CDR3nt: TGTGCCAGCAGCCGTCGACAGGGGGAAGAGACCCAGTACTTC
CDR3aa: CASSRRQGEETQYF
d_gene: TRBD1
v_gene: TRBV7-2
abundance: NA
j_gene: TRBJ2-5

CDR3nt: TGTGCCAGCAGTTCTGGCCCCGGGACAGGTCCAAGCACAGATACGCAGTATTTT
CDR3aa: CASSSGPGTGPSTDTQYF
d_gene: TRBD1
v_gene: TRBV27
abundance: NA
j_gene: TRBJ2-3

CDR3nt: TGCGCCAGCAGCTCGACCCCCATCGGGGCTAGCGGGGGGGAAGAGACCCAGTACTTC
CDR3aa: CASSSTPIGASGGEETQYF
d_gene: TRBD2
v_gene: TRBV5-1
abundance: NA
j_gene: TRBJ2-5

CDR3nt: TGCGCCAGCAGCTTGGCCGGGAGTACGTATGGCTACACCTTC
CDR3aa: CASSLAGSTYGYTF
d_gene: NA
v_gene: TRBV5-1
abundance: NA
j_gene: TRBJ1-2

CDR3nt: TGTGCCAGTAGTATAGGGCCGTGGGGGCCAGATACGCAGTATTTT
CDR3aa: CASSIGPWGPDTQYF
d_gene: NA
v_gene: TRBV19
abundance: NA
j_gene: TRBJ2-3

CDR3nt: TGCGCCAGCAGCTTGACAGGGGATGGCACTGAAGCTTTCTTT
CDR3aa: CASSLTGDGTEAFF
d_gene: TRBD1
v_gene: TRBV5-1
abundance: once
j_gene: TRBJ1-1

CDR3nt: TGTGCCAGCAGCCCGAGGATGGGGACTAGCCCCAGTGGGGAAGAGACCCAGTACTTC
CDR3aa: CASSPRMGTSPSGEETQYF
d_gene: TRBD2
v_gene: TRBV9
abundance: NA
j_gene: TRBJ2-5

CDR3nt: TGTGCCAGCTCATCAGGGAAGGAAAAACTGTTTTTT
CDR3aa: CASSSGKEKLFF
d_gene: NA
v_gene: TRBV28
abundance: NA
j_gene: TRBJ1-4